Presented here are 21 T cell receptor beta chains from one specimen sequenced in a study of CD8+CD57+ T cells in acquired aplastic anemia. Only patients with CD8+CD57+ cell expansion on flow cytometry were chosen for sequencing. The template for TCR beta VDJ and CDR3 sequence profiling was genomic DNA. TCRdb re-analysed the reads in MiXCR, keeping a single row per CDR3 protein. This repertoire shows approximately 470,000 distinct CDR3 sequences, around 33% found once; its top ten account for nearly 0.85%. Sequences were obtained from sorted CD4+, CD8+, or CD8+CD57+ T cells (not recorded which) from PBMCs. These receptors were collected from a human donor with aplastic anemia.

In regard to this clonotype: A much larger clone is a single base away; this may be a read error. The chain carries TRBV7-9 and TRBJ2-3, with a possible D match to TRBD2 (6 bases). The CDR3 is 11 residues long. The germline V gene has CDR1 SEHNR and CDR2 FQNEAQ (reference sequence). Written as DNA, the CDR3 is TGTGCCAGCGCGGGGTCAGATACGCGGTATTTT. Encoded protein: CASAGSDTRYF.

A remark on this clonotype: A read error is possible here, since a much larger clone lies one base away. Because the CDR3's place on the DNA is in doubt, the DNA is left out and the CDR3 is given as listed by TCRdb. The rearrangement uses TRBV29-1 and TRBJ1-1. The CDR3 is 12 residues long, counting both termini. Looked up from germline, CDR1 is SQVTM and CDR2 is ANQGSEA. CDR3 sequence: CSVGEGNTEASF.

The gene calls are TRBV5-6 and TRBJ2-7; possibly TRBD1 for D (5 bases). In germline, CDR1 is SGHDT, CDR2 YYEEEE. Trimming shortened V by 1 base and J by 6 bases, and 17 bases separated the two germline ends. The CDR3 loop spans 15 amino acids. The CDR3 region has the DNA TGTGCCAGCAGCTTGAACCCGGTCAGGGTGGTCGAGCAGTACGTC. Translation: CASSLNPVRVVEQYV.

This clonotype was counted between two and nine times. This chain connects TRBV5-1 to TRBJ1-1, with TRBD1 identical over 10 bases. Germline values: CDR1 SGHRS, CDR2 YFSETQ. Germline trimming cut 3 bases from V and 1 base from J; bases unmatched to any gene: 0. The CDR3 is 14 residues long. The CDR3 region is CASSWDRGNTEAFF. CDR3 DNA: TGCGCCAGCAGCTGGGACAGGGGGAACACTGAAGCTTTCTTT.

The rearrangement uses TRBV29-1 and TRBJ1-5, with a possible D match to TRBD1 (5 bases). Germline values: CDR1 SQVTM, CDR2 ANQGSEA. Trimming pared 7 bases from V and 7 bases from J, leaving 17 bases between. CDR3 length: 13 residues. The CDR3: CSAKQGGGQPQHF. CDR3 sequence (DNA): TGCAGCGCAAAGCAGGGTGGTGGGCAGCCCCAGCATTTT.

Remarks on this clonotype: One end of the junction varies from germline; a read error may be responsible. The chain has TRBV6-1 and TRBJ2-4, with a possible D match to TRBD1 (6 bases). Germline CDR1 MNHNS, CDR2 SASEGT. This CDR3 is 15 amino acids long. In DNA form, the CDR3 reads TGTGCCAGCAGTGTGGACAGCCTAGCCGAAAACATTCAGTACTTC. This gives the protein CASSVDSLAENIQYF.

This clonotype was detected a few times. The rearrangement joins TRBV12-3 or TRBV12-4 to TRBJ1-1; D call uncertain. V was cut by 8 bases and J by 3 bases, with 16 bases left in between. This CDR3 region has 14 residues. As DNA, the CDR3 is TGTGCCAGCCGGGCCCCGGGGTGGTACACTGAAGCTTTCTTT. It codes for CASRAPGWYTEAFF.

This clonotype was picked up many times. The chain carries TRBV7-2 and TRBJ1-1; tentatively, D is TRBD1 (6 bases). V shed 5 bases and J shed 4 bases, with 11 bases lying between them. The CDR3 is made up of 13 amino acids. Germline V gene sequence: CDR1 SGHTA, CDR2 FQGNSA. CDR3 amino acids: CASSVSQGTEAFF. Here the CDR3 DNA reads TGTGCCAGCAGCGTTTCACAGGGCACTGAAGCTTTCTTT.

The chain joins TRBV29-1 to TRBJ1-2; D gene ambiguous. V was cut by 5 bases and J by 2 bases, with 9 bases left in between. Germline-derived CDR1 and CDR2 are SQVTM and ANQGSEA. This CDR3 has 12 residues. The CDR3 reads CSVSYRNYGYTF. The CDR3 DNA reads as TGCAGCGTTTCCTACAGAAACTATGGCTACACCTTC.

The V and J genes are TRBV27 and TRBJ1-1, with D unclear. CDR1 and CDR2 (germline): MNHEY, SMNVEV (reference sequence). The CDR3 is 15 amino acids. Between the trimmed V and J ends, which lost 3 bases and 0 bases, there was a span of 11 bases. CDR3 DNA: TGTGCCAGCAGTTTTGGTATCGGGGTGAACACTGAAGCTTTCTTT. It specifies CASSFGIGVNTEAFF.

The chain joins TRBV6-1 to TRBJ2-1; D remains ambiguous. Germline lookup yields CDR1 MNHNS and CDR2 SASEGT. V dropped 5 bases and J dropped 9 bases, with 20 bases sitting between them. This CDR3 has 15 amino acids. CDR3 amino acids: CASSPLQPSDGEQFF. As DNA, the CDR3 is TGTGCCAGCAGTCCGCTCCAGCCCTCAGACGGTGAGCAGTTCTTC.

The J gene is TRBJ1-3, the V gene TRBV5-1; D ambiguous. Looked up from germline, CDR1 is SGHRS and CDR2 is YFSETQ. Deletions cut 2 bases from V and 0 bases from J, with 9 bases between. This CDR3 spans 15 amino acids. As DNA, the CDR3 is TGCGCCAGCAGCTTCAGCCCAGACTCTGGAAACACCATATATTTT. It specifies CASSFSPDSGNTIYF. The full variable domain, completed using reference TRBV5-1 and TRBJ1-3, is KAGVTQTPRYLIKTRGQQVTLSCSPISGHRSVSWYQQTPGQGLQFLFEYFSETQRNKGNFPGRFSGRQFSNSRSEMNVSTLELGDSALYLCASSFSPDSGNTIYFGEGSWLTVV.

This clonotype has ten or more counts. CDR3 DNA sequence: TGTGCCAGTACGAGCGCGTCCTACAATGAGCAGTTCTTC. It specifies CASTSASYNEQFF. The V call is TRBV19, the J call TRBJ2-1, with D unresolved. V was cut by 7 bases and J by 1 base, with 8 bases left in between. Per germline, CDR1 LNHDA and CDR2 SQIVND (reference sequence). This CDR3 has 13 residues.

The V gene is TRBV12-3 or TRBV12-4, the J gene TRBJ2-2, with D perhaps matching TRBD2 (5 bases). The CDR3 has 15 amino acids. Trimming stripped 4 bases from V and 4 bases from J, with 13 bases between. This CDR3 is CASSYRSRGTGELFF. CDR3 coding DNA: TGTGCCAGCAGTTACCGAAGTCGGGGCACCGGGGAGCTGTTTTTT.

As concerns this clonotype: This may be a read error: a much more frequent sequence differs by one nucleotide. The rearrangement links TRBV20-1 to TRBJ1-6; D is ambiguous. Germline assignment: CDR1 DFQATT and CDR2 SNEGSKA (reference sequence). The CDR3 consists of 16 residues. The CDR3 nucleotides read TGCGGTGCCACGGACTTCCTGAGCTCCTATAATTCACCCCTCCACTTT. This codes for CGATDFLSSYNSPLHF.

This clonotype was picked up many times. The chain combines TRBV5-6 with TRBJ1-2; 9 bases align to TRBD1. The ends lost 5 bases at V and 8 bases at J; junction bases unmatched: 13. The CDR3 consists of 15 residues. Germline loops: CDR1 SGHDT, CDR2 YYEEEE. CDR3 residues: CASRLPSGTGIGYTF. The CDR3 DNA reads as TGTGCCAGCAGACTGCCGTCCGGGACAGGGATCGGCTACACCTTC. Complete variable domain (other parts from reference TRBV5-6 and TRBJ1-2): DAGVTQSPTHLIKTRGQQVTLRCSPKSGHDTVSWYQQALGQGPQFIFQYYEEEERQRGNFPDRFSGHQFPNYSSELNVNALLLGDSALYLCASRLPSGTGIGYTFGSGTRLTVV.

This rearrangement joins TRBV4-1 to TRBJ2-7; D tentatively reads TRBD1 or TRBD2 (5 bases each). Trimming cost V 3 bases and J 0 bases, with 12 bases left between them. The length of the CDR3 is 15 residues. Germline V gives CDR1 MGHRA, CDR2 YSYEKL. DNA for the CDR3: TGCGCCAGCAGCCAGGGCCGGGACCGCTCCTACGAGCAGTACTTC. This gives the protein CASSQGRDRSYEQYF.

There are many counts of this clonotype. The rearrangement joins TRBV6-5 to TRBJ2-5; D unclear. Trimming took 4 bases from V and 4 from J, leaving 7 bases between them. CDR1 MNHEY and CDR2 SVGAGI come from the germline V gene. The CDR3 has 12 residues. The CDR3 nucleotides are TGTGCCAGCAGTTTAACCATAGAGACCCAGTACTTC. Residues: CASSLTIETQYF.

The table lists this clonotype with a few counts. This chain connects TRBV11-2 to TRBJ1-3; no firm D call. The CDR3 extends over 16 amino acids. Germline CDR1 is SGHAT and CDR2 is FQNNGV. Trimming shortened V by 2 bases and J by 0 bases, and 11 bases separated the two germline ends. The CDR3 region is CASSLLRGPSGNTIYF. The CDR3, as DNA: TGTGCCAGCAGCTTACTGAGAGGACCCTCTGGAAACACCATATATTTT.

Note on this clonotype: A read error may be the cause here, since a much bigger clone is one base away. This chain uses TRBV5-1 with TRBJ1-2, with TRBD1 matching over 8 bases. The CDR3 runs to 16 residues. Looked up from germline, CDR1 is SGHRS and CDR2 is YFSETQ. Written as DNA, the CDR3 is TGCGCCAGCAGCCCATACGGACAGGGCTCCCGCTATGGCTGCACCTTC. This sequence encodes CASSPYGQGSRYGCTF.

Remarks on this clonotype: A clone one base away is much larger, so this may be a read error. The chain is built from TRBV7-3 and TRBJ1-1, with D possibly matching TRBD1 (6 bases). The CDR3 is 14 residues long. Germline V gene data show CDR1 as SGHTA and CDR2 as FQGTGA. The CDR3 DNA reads TGTGCCAGCAGCCTACAGGGCTGGAACACTGAAGCTCTCTTT. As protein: CASSLQGWNTEALF.